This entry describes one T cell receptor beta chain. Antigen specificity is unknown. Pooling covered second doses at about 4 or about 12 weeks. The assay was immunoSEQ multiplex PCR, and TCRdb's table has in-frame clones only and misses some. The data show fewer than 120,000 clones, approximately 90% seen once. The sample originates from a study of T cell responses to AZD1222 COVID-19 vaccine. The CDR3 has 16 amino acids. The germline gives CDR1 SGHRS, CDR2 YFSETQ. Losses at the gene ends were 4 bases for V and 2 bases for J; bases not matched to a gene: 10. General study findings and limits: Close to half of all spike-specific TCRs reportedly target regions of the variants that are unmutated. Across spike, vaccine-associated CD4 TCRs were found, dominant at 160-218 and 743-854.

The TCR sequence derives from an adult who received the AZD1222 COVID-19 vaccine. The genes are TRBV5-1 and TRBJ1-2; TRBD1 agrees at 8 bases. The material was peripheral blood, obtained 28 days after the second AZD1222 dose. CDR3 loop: CASSPGTGTFNYGYTF. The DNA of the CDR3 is TGCGCCAGCAGCCCTGGGACAGGCACCTTCAACTATGGCTACACCTTC.